This T cell receptor beta chain comes out of a study of T cells after yellow fever vaccination. Study background: In the case of low-cell-number fractions, SMART-Seq v4 Ultra Low Input was used for preparation.

Each CDR3 protein gets one entry after TCRdb re-called the 5' RACE reads with MiXCR. There are 550,000 to 750,000 distinct CDR3 sequences in the sample; 13% occur only once, and roughly 13% lies in the top ten. The clonotype comes from a man aged 30 to 45 who received the YFV17D yellow fever vaccine. The sequencing here drew on PBMCs, taken on the day of the yellow fever booster vaccination.

CDR3 DNA: TGTGCCAGCAGTCCTACAGGGTCCTACAATCAGCCCCAGCATTTT. This translates into CASSPTGSYNQPQHF. This rearrangement joins TRBV12-3 or TRBV12-4 to TRBJ1-5, with a possible D match to TRBD1 (6 bases). V shed 5 bases and J shed 3 bases, with 14 bases lying between them. The length of the CDR3 is 15 residues.